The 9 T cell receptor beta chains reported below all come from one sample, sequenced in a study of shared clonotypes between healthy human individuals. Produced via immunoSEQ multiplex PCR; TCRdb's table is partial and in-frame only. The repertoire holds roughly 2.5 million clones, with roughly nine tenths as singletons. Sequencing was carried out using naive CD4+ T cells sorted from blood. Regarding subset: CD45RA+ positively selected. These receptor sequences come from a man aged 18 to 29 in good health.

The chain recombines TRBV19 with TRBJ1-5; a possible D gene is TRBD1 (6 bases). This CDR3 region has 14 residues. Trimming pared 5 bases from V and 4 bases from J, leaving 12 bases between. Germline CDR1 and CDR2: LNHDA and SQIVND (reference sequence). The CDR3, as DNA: TGTGCCAGTAGTCAAGACAGGTGGAATCAGCCCCAGCATTTT. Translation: CASSQDRWNQPQHF.

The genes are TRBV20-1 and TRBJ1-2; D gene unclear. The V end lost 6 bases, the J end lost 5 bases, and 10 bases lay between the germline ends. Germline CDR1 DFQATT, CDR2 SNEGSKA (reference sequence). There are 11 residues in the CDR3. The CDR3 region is CSAGTSYGYTF. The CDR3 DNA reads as TGCAGTGCGGGCACCTCGTATGGCTACACCTTC.

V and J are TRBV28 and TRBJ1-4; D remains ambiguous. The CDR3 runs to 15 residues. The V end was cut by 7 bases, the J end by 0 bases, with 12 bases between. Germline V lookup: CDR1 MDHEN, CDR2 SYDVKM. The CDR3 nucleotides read TGTGCCAGCACCGAGACCCGGGCAACTAATGAAAAACTGTTTTTT. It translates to CASTETRATNEKLFF.

The CDR3 coding sequence is TGTGCCAGCGTATCGCAGGTGATGAACTATGGCTACACCTTC. Its protein is CASVSQVMNYGYTF. V is TRBV2 and J is TRBJ1-2; D remains unclear. The CDR3 covers 14 residues. The V end was cut by 8 bases, the J end by 2 bases, with 15 bases between. In germline, CDR1 is SNHLY, CDR2 FYNNEI.

CDR3 in amino acids: CASSYSDRAHYEQYF. For the CDR3, the DNA is TGTGCCAGCAGTTACTCAGACAGGGCGCACTACGAGCAGTACTTC. The rearrangement joins TRBV6-6 to TRBJ2-7; the match to TRBD1 covers 7 bases. CDR3 size: 15 residues. Trimming at V came to 0 bases and at J to 3 bases, leaving 5 bases not matched to a gene. Germline lookup yields CDR1 MNHNY and CDR2 SVGAGI (reference sequence).

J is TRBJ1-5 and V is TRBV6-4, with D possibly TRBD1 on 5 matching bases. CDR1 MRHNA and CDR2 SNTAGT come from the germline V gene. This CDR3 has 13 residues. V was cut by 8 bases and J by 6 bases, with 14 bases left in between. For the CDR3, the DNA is TGTGCCAGCTCGCCCCCTCAGGGTCAGCCCCAGCATTTT. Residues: CASSPPQGQPQHF.

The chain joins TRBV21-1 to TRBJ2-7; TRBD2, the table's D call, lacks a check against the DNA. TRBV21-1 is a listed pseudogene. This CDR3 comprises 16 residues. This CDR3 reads CASSTGLAESSYEQYF. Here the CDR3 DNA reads TGTGCCAGCAGCACGGGACTAGCGGAGAGCTCCTACGAGCAGTACTTC.

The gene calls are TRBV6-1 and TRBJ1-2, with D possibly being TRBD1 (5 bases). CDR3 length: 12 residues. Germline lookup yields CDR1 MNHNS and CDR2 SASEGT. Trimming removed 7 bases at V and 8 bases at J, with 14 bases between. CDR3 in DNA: TGTGCCAGCACCCGGGGGAGGGAGGGCTACACCTTC. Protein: CASTRGREGYTF.

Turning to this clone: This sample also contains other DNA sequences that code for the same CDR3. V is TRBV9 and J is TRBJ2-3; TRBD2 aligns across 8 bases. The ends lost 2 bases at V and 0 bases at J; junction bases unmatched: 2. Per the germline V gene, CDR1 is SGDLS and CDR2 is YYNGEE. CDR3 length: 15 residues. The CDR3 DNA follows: TGTGCCAGCAGCGTCTCGGGGGGGAGCACAGATACGCAGTATTTT. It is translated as CASSVSGGSTDTQYF.